The 11 T cell receptor beta chains below all came from one sample that was sequenced in a study of blood T cell repertoires in COVID-19. The repertoire was sequenced with immunoSEQ multiplex PCR; TCRdb's copy has only in-frame clones and lacks some. The sample has more than 150,000 clones, around 84% seen once. Sequencing was carried out using peripheral blood. All receptors come from a man in his forties or fifties with active or convalescent COVID-19.

The chain recombines TRBV19 with TRBJ1-5; no clear D. Trimming removed 1 base from V and 3 bases from J, with 7 bases in between. The germline V gene encodes CDR1 LNHDA and CDR2 SQIVND (reference sequence). This CDR3 is built from 14 residues. The CDR3 DNA is TGTGCCAGTAGTATAGCTGTGTCCAATCAGCCCCAGCATTTT. Translated, it gives CASSIAVSNQPQHF.

The CDR3 sequence is CAISDRQGDSPLHF. As DNA, the CDR3 is TGTGCCATCAGTGACCGACAGGGTGATTCACCCCTCCACTTT. The chain joins TRBV10-3 to TRBJ1-6, with 7 bases lining up with TRBD1. J gave up 8 bases and V 3 bases, and 4 bases lay outside the gene matches. The V gene's germline CDR1 is ENHRY and CDR2 SYGVKD. CDR3 length: 14 residues.

This clone showed up just a few times. The chain uses TRBV11-3 and TRBJ2-5, with D unclear. The CDR3 is 13 residues long. From germline, CDR1 is SGHNT and CDR2 YENEEA. V lost 1 base, J lost 2 bases, and 5 bases lay in between. The CDR3 nucleotides read TGTGCCAGCAGCTTAGTGCTACAAGAGACCCAGTACTTC. This sequence encodes CASSLVLQETQYF.

This clone was detected once. The rearrangement links TRBV4-3 to TRBJ1-5, with 11 bases matching TRBD1. The CDR3 has 15 residues. Losses at the gene ends were 4 bases for V and 7 bases for J; bases not matched to a gene: 6. Germline assignment: CDR1 LGHNA and CDR2 YSLEER. CDR3 DNA: TGCGCCAGCAGCCCTGGGACAGGGGGGGAGCAGCCCCAGCATTTT. Amino acids: CASSPGTGGEQPQHF.

This clone was detected only once. This chain uses TRBV3-1 (or the pseudogene TRBV3-2) with TRBJ2-3; TRBD1 matches at 10 bases. From germline, CDR1 is LGHDT and CDR2 YNNKEL (reference sequence). J gave up 4 bases and V 4 bases, and 8 bases lay outside the gene matches. The CDR3 extends over 16 amino acids. The CDR3 DNA reads as TGTGCCAGCAGCCCACGGACAGGGGGGGTCGCAGATACGCAGTATTTT. This translates into CASSPRTGGVADTQYF.

This clone was seen repeatedly, ten times or more. This chain joins TRBV2 and TRBJ1-3; 7 positions match TRBD1. The CDR3 consists of 13 residues. The germline V gene has CDR1 SNHLY and CDR2 FYNNEI. J was trimmed by 3 bases and V by 7 bases; bases with no gene match: 3. Here the CDR3 DNA reads TGTGCCAGCAAGAGACAGGGTGGAAACACCATATATTTT. As protein: CASKRQGGNTIYF.

In DNA, the CDR3 is TGTGCCAGCAGCTTAGATGGGACTCATTACAATGAGCAGTTCTTC. Its translation is CASSLDGTHYNEQFF. The chain carries TRBV11-3 and TRBJ2-1, with TRBD2 as a possible D gene (6 bases). Per germline, CDR1 SGHNT and CDR2 YENEEA. The CDR3 sequence is 15 residues long. Trimming left V 0 bases short and J 4 bases short, with 10 bases between. Filled out from reference TRBV11-3 and TRBJ2-1, the complete variable domain reads EAGVVQSPRYKIIEKKQPVAFWCNPISGHNTLYWYLQNLGQGPELLIRYENEEAVDDSQLPKDRFSAERLKGVDSTLKIQPAELGDSAVYLCASSLDGTHYNEQFFGPGTRLTVL.

The chain has TRBV27 and TRBJ2-1; D is possibly TRBD2 (5 bases). This CDR3 has 14 residues. V was trimmed by 5 bases and J by 7 bases, leaving 15 bases between them. Germline-derived CDR1 and CDR2 are MNHEY and SMNVEV (reference sequence). In DNA form, the CDR3 reads TGTGCCAGCAGTCCCTTCGGACTGACTAATGAGCAGTTCTTC. Its translation: CASSPFGLTNEQFF.

The V gene is TRBV5-1, the J gene TRBJ2-7, with 10 bases fitting TRBD1. Looked up from germline, CDR1 is SGHRS and CDR2 is YFSETQ. The CDR3 spans 16 residues. V dropped 0 bases and J dropped 1; count of bases not matched to a gene: 4. The CDR3 DNA is TGCGCCAGCAGCTTGGGTGGGACAGGGGAGTCCTACGAGCAGTACTTC. This gives the protein CASSLGGTGESYEQYF. The entire variable domain, with the rest obtained from reference TRBV5-1 and TRBJ2-7, is as follows: KAGVTQTPRYLIKTRGQQVTLSCSPISGHRSVSWYQQTPGQGLQFLFEYFSETQRNKGNFPGRFSGRQFSNSRSEMNVSTLELGDSALYLCASSLGGTGESYEQYFGPGTRLTVT.

This chain connects TRBV29-1 to TRBJ1-5; D may be TRBD1 (5 bases). This CDR3 comprises 13 residues. Germline V CDR1 and CDR2: SQVTM, ANQGSEA. The chain's CDR3 is CRRAGVYNQPQHF. The CDR3 bases are TGCAGACGGGCGGGGGTTTACAATCAGCCCCAGCATTTT. The full variable domain, in which reference TRBV29-1 and TRBJ1-5 provide the parts outside the CDR3, is SAVISQKPSRDICQRGTSLTIQCQVDSQVTMMFWYRQQPGQSLTLIATANQGSEATYESGFVIDKFPISRPNLTFSTLTVSNMSPEDSSIYLCRRAGVYNQPQHFGDGTRLSIL.

The chain employs TRBV24-1 and TRBJ2-7, with 7 bases identical to TRBD2. The CDR3 extends over 16 amino acids. In germline, CDR1 is KGHDR, CDR2 SFDVKD. The J segment lost 0 bases and the V segment lost 1 base, leaving 5 bases of the junction unmatched. In DNA, the CDR3 is TGTGCCACCAGTGATTTATCCGGGAGGTACTCCTACGAGCAGTACTTC. As protein: CATSDLSGRYSYEQYF.